This entry concerns a single T cell receptor beta chain. Trimming left V 3 bases short and J 5 bases short, with 12 bases between. The length of the CDR3 is 14 residues. Time point in this sample: after preoperative PTX-NDP chemotherapy. This sample is part of a study of esophageal squamous cell carcinoma under preoperative chemotherapy. TCRdb passed the PCR reads through MiXCR, listing each CDR3 protein once. The sample holds about 32,000 distinct CDR3 sequences, 52% seen once. Sample acquisition took place from a patient given preoperative chemotherapy. This TCR came from a human donor with esophageal squamous cell carcinoma. The donor label of this sample is uncertain. The chain has TRBV12-3 or TRBV12-4 and TRBJ2-3; D may be TRBD1 or TRBD2 (5 bases each). CDR3 nucleotide sequence: TGTGCCAGCAGTTTTAGGAGAGGGGAAGATACGCAGTATTTT. Amino acid sequence: CASSFRRGEDTQYF.